Sequencing of this T cell receptor (beta chain) was carried out in a study of T-cell memory formation after mild COVID-19 (dated by TCRdb to about 2021). The study in broad terms: Most TCR sequence clusters were specific to one of the two donors. Two young, previously healthy adult volunteers made up the cohort, one male and one female. Longitudinal TCRalpha and TCRbeta repertoire sequencing tracked T-cell clones expanding and contracting after mild COVID-19 in two donors. Overall study outcomes, separate from this receptor: SARS-CoV-2 specificity was not confirmed for the second-wave clones peaking on day 37. The study covered only a couple of mild cases, and larger cohorts including severe cases with pre-infection samples were considered necessary. Contracting CD4+ clones were found mainly in CM and EM memory subsets, while CD8+ clones were enriched in EMRA. From day 15 to 85, contracting clones showed balanced CD4/CD8 phenotypes, whereas a second wave of clones that expanded from day 15 to 37 leaned towards CD4+. Some responding clones were detected in pre-infection memory, suggesting pre-existing cross-reactive memory T cells joined the SARS-CoV-2 response.

The germline V gene specifies SQVTM as CDR1 and ANQGSEA as CDR2. Germline trimming: 5 bases from V, 6 bases from J; junction bases outside gene matches: 13. Reading from cysteine to phenylalanine, the CDR3 counts 14 amino acids. The only DNA kept is the CDR3, 42 bases in frame from the first base. Ficoll-Paque density gradient centrifugation was used to isolate PBMCs. This clonotype was seen more than once but under ten times. It has no known antigen specificity. No base qualities exist here, and no much larger clone lies one base off it. TCRdb shows the sequencer as Illumina NovaSeq 6000. Using 5'RACE with constant-segment primers, TCRalpha and TCRbeta cDNA libraries were constructed, with sample barcodes and unique molecular identifiers added in the process. RNA was extracted from every sample with Trizol reagent. Libraries were amplified in two PCR steps, with a second sample barcode and Illumina TruSeq adapters added in the second step. The libraries were sequenced on an Illumina NovaSeq using 2 x 150 bp paired-end reads. Under the source paper's analysis protocol: With migec v1.2.7, reads were demultiplexed and then collapsed into UMI-guided consensus sequences. Using mixcr v2.1.11, the UMI consensuses were aligned to TRA and TRB V and J templates and assembled into clonotypes. A clonotype was counted as expanded or contracted only if both edgeR and NoisET called the change significant, with noise models trained on biological replicates. For edgeR calls, the cutoffs were a false discovery rate-adjusted p below 0.01 and a log2 fold-change threshold of 1. PCA with hierarchical clustering of max-normalized trajectories of the 1000 most abundant clonotypes was used as exploratory dynamics analysis. Separately sequenced CD4+ and CD8+ repertoires were used to assign a CD4 or CD8 phenotype to each responding clone. TCRdb ran its own pipeline on the public reads, namely fastp trimming at Q25 and MiXCR clone calling, and kept in-frame beta chains. Identical CDR3 protein sequences are pooled into one entry, listed with their most common genes and DNA. Clone size and V and J calls follow TCRdb, not the original study. The sample yields under 300,000 distinct CDR3 sequences; under 20% were counted once. The top ten clonotypes cover 20% to 25% of the sample.

Here the chain combines TRBV29-1 and TRBJ2-7; the central 7 bases match TRBD2. Sequenced input: PBMCs or a T cell subset sorted from them (not recorded which). The receptor comes from a man aged 18 to 35 who had mild COVID-19 (a few samples of this study predate the infection). The sample titles of this study are shuffled in the database, so cell type and time point are left out; the donor was told from shared clones. The DNA sequence is TGCAGCGTTACCATATCGGGAGGAGGAGGCGAGCAGTACTTC. It encodes CSVTISGGGGEQYF.